This T cell receptor (beta chain) was retrieved from a study of cytomegalovirus exposure and HLA in healthy donors. Overall study: HLA-typed donors were the source of about 85 million unique TCRs, which an early data release held.

Note on this clone: Its specificity is not known.

The PCR was carried out with 60 Vbeta primers and 13 Jbeta primers. Sequenced by immunoSEQ multiplex PCR; TCRdb stores in-frame clones only, minus some. The sample contains 150,000 to 180,000 clones, about three quarters of which appear only once. Study-wide results and caveats: Trimming of TCR beta V- and J-genes showed a link, identified in a later analysis, to a missense DCLRE1C variant. In a later analysis, HLA-C alleles had the fewest associated TCRs, DRB1 alleles the most. Reports indicate that TCR beta sequences accurately predicted the HLA-A and HLA-B alleles of most subjects.

The source material was PBMCs. The source of this sequence is a woman aged 40 to 55 in good health and CMV-seronegative.

The CDR3 coding sequence is TGTGCCTGGAGTGTATCCGGGTCGCTTGGCTACACCTTC. This encodes CAWSVSGSLGYTF. V and J are TRBV30 and TRBJ1-2, with D hard to call. Germline CDR1 GTSNPN, CDR2 SVGIG (reference sequence). Trimming left V 0 bases short and J 7 bases short, with 12 bases between. This CDR3 spans 13 amino acids.